The present T cell receptor (beta chain) was sequenced within a study of identifying expanded T cells in peripheral blood. As regards this clone: The antigen is undetermined.

Sequencing used immunoSEQ multiplex PCR; TCRdb keeps in-frame clones, though not all of them. This sample yields some 95,000 clones, of which 70% to 90% are seen a single time; 5.5% to 7% belongs to the top ten. Collection occurred without any documented infections or immune events in donors. Whole-study results and caveats: Differentially abundant clones: roughly 1.2 between replicates, around 16 at about two weeks, 18 to 20 at four. Across healthy donors, higher total template counts meant significantly greater roughly 2-week count variance.

V lost 0 bases and J 7 bases, leaving 7 bases between the germline ends. CDR1 SGHTA and CDR2 FQGNSA come from the germline V gene. There are 13 residues in the CDR3. This chain uses TRBV7-2 with TRBJ2-1; D is uncertain. Sequenced: blood. The sequence was collected from a person aged 18 to 69 in good health. The CDR3 DNA sequence: TGTGCCAGCAGCTTAGCGCGCGGAAATGAGCAGTTCTTC. Translated: CASSLARGNEQFF.